Following are 30 T cell receptor beta chains from one sample sequenced in a study of T-cell memory formation after mild COVID-19. TCRdb called the 5' RACE reads again in MiXCR, with one record for every CDR3 protein. This table holds 140,000 to 150,000 distinct CDR3 sequences, about a fifth found once. Sample: PBMCs or a T cell subset sorted from them (not recorded which). Source of these receptors: an adult woman who had mild COVID-19 (a few samples of this study predate the infection). Cell type and time point are not known.

This chain links TRBV5-6 with TRBJ2-7, with 7 bases matching TRBD2. Per germline, CDR1 SGHDT and CDR2 YYEEEE. V dropped 2 bases and J dropped 0; count of bases not matched to a gene: 5. The CDR3 runs 15 residues. Here the CDR3 DNA reads TGTGCCAGCAGCTTAACCAGCGGGATCTCCTACGAGCAGTACTTC. Protein: CASSLTSGISYEQYF. The whole variable domain, remainder taken from reference TRBV5-6 and TRBJ2-7, is DAGVTQSPTHLIKTRGQQVTLRCSPKSGHDTVSWYQQALGQGPQFIFQYYEEEERQRGNFPDRFSGHQFPNYSSELNVNALLLGDSALYLCASSLTSGISYEQYFGPGTRLTVT.

The V and J genes are TRBV4-3 and TRBJ2-7, with 11 bases matching TRBD2. Germline CDR1 LGHNA, CDR2 YSLEER. The CDR3 has 16 amino acids. Trimming removed 3 bases from V and 3 bases from J; junction bases left unmatched: 7. CDR3 amino acids: CASSQTRLAGSYEQYF. The CDR3 DNA is TGCGCCAGCAGCCAGACCCGACTAGCGGGAAGCTACGAGCAGTACTTC.

In this sample, this clonotype turned up a few times. The chain recombines TRBV5-5 with TRBJ1-2; D gene unclear. The CDR3 extends over 16 amino acids. Germline V gene lookup returns CDR1 SGHKS and CDR2 YYEKEE (reference sequence). V was shortened by 6 bases and J by 4 bases, with 22 bases between the two germline ends. In DNA, the CDR3 is TGTGCCAGCACCACTACGGCTATCGGACGGAGCTATGGCTACACCTTC. Its protein product is CASTTTAIGRSYGYTF.

The chain employs TRBV7-2 and TRBJ1-1, with D possibly matching TRBD1 (5 bases). V shed 5 bases and J shed 0 bases, with 10 bases lying between them. Germline-derived CDR1 and CDR2 are SGHTA and FQGNSA. The CDR3 sequence is 14 residues long. Here the CDR3 DNA reads TGTGCCAGCAGCGCGGACATTATGAACACTGAAGCTTTCTTT. It yields the protein CASSADIMNTEAFF.

This clonotype was picked up many times. This chain joins TRBV9 and TRBJ2-3; D remains unclear. Germline V gene lookup returns CDR1 SGDLS and CDR2 YYNGEE. This CDR3 comprises 15 residues. V shed 0 bases and J shed 0 bases, with 8 bases lying between them. The CDR3 here is CASSVGVTSTDTQYF. The CDR3 nucleotides read TGTGCCAGCAGCGTAGGGGTGACGAGCACAGATACGCAGTATTTT.

The chain combines TRBV12-3 or TRBV12-4 with TRBJ2-7; tentatively, D is TRBD1 (7 bases). V lost 3 bases to trimming and J lost 4 bases, with 19 bases between them. The CDR3 extends over 16 amino acids. The CDR3 nucleotides read TGTGCCAGCAGTTTCGGACAACAGGGGAGGCTTTACGAGCAGTACTTC. Residues: CASSFGQQGRLYEQYF.

The V and J genes are TRBV12-3 or TRBV12-4 and TRBJ2-5, with 12 bases fitting TRBD2. With 2 bases clipped from V and 1 base from J, the junction kept 5 bases outside the gene matches. This CDR3 has 17 residues. CDR3 sequence: CASSLKVGLAGQETQYF. In nucleotides, the CDR3 is TGTGCCAGCAGTTTAAAGGTGGGACTAGCGGGCCAAGAGACCCAGTACTTC.

This clonotype was observed a few times. This chain connects TRBV6-5 to TRBJ1-2, with D perhaps matching TRBD1 (6 bases). Between the trimmed V and J ends, which lost 7 bases and 2 bases, there was a span of 11 bases. Per germline, CDR1 MNHEY and CDR2 SVGAGI. There are 13 residues in the CDR3. CDR3 amino acids: CASTRGTNYGYTF. CDR3 sequence (DNA): TGTGCCAGCACCCGGGGGACAAACTATGGCTACACCTTC.

A few counts support this clonotype. The V gene is TRBV5-1, the J gene TRBJ2-1; the match to TRBD1 covers 7 bases. V lost 5 bases, J lost 7 bases, and 18 bases stayed unmatched. There are 17 residues in the CDR3. In germline, CDR1 is SGHRS, CDR2 YFSETQ. The CDR3 region is CASSRQYRQGYSNEQFF. The CDR3 DNA sequence: TGCGCCAGCAGTCGGCAGTACCGACAGGGATATTCGAATGAGCAGTTCTTC.

This clonotype was counted many times. The chain is built from TRBV12-3 or TRBV12-4 and TRBJ2-2; TRBD2 matches at 13 bases. The CDR3 contains 15 residues. The junction had 4 bases not matched to a gene; V was cut back by 5 bases and J by 7 bases. The CDR3 nucleotides read TGTGCCAGCAGTCCCGGACTAGCGGGAGTCGGGGAGCTGTTTTTT. It specifies CASSPGLAGVGELFF.

DNA of the CDR3: TGCGCCAGCAGCTTCCGGGACAGGGATGGGCCGAGCTCCTACGAGCAGTACTTC. Translated: CASSFRDRDGPSSYEQYF. J is TRBJ2-7 and V is TRBV5-1, with 9 bases lining up with TRBD1. This CDR3 contains 18 residues. With V trimmed by 2 bases and J by 0 bases, 12 bases remained unmatched. Germline CDR1 and CDR2: SGHRS and YFSETQ.

This clonotype was counted a few times. J is TRBJ1-5 and V is TRBV7-6; TRBD1 aligns across 7 bases. The CDR3 loop spans 16 amino acids. Looked up from germline, CDR1 is SGHVS and CDR2 is FNYEAQ. V trimming: 4 bases; J trimming: 6 bases; junction bases outside the gene matches: 12. CDR3 DNA: TGTGCCAGCAGCTCCCTCCACAGGGGTGATTGTCAGCCCCAGCATTTT. Translated: CASSSLHRGDCQPQHF. The entire variable domain, with the rest obtained from reference TRBV7-6 and TRBJ1-5, is as follows: GAGVSQSPRYKVTKRGQDVALRCDPISGHVSLYWYRQALGQGPEFLTYFNYEAQQDKSGLPNDRFSAERPEGSISTLTIQRTEQRDSAMYRCASSSLHRGDCQPQHFGDGTRLSIL.

This clonotype was observed many times. The V and J genes are TRBV11-3 and TRBJ2-2; D unclear. The germline gives CDR1 SGHNT, CDR2 YENEEA. The CDR3 contains 12 residues. The V and J ends lost 5 bases and 7 bases respectively, with 8 bases between them. This CDR3 is CASSPLGGELFF. For the CDR3, the DNA is TGTGCCAGCAGCCCGCTGGGCGGGGAGCTGTTTTTT.

The V and J genes are TRBV24-1 and TRBJ2-5; D gene ambiguous. Looked up from germline, CDR1 is KGHDR and CDR2 is SFDVKD. The V and J ends lost 0 bases and 5 bases respectively, with 6 bases between them. CDR3 length: 13 residues. Written as DNA, the CDR3 is TGTGCCACCAGTGATTTGGAGTACGAGACCCAGTACTTC. Its translation is CATSDLEYETQYF.

The chain has TRBV7-2 and TRBJ2-7; TRBD2 agrees at 10 bases. J lost 3 bases, V lost 0 bases, and 5 bases had no gene match. The germline gives CDR1 SGHTA, CDR2 FQGNSA. CDR3 size: 16 residues. CDR3 sequence reads: CASSLALSGRVYEQYF. The CDR3 region has the DNA TGTGCCAGCAGCTTAGCCCTGAGCGGGAGGGTCTACGAGCAGTACTTC. Full variable domain (outside the CDR3, taken from reference TRBV7-2 and TRBJ2-7): GAGVSQSPSNKVTEKGKDVELRCDPISGHTALYWYRQSLGQGLEFLIYFQGNSAPDKSGLPSDRFSAERTGGSVSTLTIQRTQQEDSAVYLCASSLALSGRVYEQYFGPGTRLTVT.

In its sample, this clonotype was seen once. The rearrangement uses TRBV20-1 and TRBJ1-5; TRBD1 matches 8 bases. V lost 4 bases, J lost 3 bases, and 5 bases stayed unmatched. Germline V gene sequence: CDR1 DFQATT, CDR2 SNEGSKA (reference sequence). The length of the CDR3 is 14 residues. The CDR3 DNA reads as TGCAGTGCTACCGTGGGACAGGTCAATCAGCCCCAGCATTTT. This gives the protein CSATVGQVNQPQHF.

Here the CDR3 reads CASRPRGDVNEQFF. In nucleotides, the CDR3 is TGCGCCAGCAGGCCCAGGGGCGACGTCAATGAGCAGTTCTTC. This chain uses TRBV5-1 with TRBJ2-1; the D gene is possibly TRBD1 (6 bases). The CDR3 loop spans 14 amino acids. Germline V gene data show CDR1 as SGHRS and CDR2 as YFSETQ. Trimming took 5 bases from V and 6 from J, leaving 15 bases between them.

The rearrangement joins TRBV6-5 to TRBJ1-2; 9 nucleotides agree with TRBD1. The CDR3 length is 15 residues. Germline assignment: CDR1 MNHEY and CDR2 SVGAGI. V lost 2 bases to trimming and J lost 5 bases; unmatched junction nucleotides: 6. The CDR3 DNA reads as TGTGCCAGCAGTTACATTCAGGACAGGGGATATGGCTACACCTTC. It codes for CASSYIQDRGYGYTF.

A few counts support this clonotype. The rearrangement joins TRBV20-1 to TRBJ2-7, with 9 bases that match TRBD2. This CDR3 is 15 amino acids long. The ends lost 6 bases at V and 0 bases at J; junction bases unmatched: 9. Germline CDR1 is DFQATT and CDR2 is SNEGSKA (reference sequence). The CDR3 spells CSAPNSGGPSYEQYF. In nucleotides, the CDR3 is TGCAGTGCCCCAAATAGCGGGGGCCCCTCCTACGAGCAGTACTTC.

V usage is TRBV5-5 and J usage is TRBJ2-4; weak D call: TRBD1 (6 bases). The CDR3 spans 16 residues. Trimming cost V 3 bases and J 9 bases, with 22 bases left between them. Germline CDR1 is SGHKS and CDR2 is YYEKEE (reference sequence). The chain's CDR3 is CASSSEKQGARGIQYF. The CDR3 nucleotides are TGTGCCAGCAGCTCAGAAAAACAGGGAGCCAGGGGCATTCAGTACTTC.

This clonotype was recorded a few times. The chain carries TRBV20-1 and TRBJ1-3; a weak D match, TRBD1 (6 bases). The V end lost 3 bases, the J end lost 3 bases, and 12 bases lay between the germline ends. Germline V gene sequence: CDR1 DFQATT, CDR2 SNEGSKA (reference sequence). The CDR3 length is 14 residues. As DNA, the CDR3 is TGCAGTGCTAGGATACAGGGATTTGGAAACACCATATATTTT. It is translated as CSARIQGFGNTIYF.

The genes are TRBV9 and TRBJ2-1; tentatively, D is TRBD1 (7 bases). CDR1 is SGDLS, CDR2 YYNGEE, per germline. Trimming left V 0 bases short and J 3 bases short, with 16 bases between. This CDR3 comprises 17 residues. The CDR3 DNA sequence: TGTGCCAGCAGCGTAGGTGGCAGGGGGGTCGGCTACAATGAGCAGTTCTTC. The encoded protein is CASSVGGRGVGYNEQFF.

V gene TRBV5-1 combines with J gene TRBJ2-3, with 7 bases lining up with TRBD1. The J segment lost 0 bases and the V segment lost 1 base, leaving 8 bases of the junction unmatched. This CDR3 is built from 17 residues. Germline assignment: CDR1 SGHRS and CDR2 YFSETQ. The DNA of the CDR3 is TGCGCCAGCAGCTTGTACAGGGGAGCCCCCAGCACAGATACGCAGTATTTT. Amino acids: CASSLYRGAPSTDTQYF.

In its sample, this clonotype was seen a few times. The chain combines TRBV12-3 or TRBV12-4 with TRBJ1-1; D gene unclear. The CDR3 sequence is 14 residues long. Trimming took 3 bases from V and 1 from J, leaving 9 bases between them. The CDR3 loop is CASSLKDQNTEAFF. The CDR3, as DNA: TGTGCCAGCAGTTTGAAAGACCAGAACACTGAAGCTTTCTTT.

V gene TRBV3-1 combines with J gene TRBJ2-7, with 8 bases fitting TRBD2. The CDR3 consists of 14 residues. The V and J ends lost 5 bases and 2 bases, in that order; junction bases with no gene match: 5. Germline values: CDR1 LGHDT, CDR2 YNNKEL (reference sequence). The CDR3 bases are TGTGCCAGCAGCTCATCGGGACTAGCCTACGAGCAGTACTTC. Protein: CASSSSGLAYEQYF.

This clonotype came up a few times. The rearrangement links TRBV5-1 to TRBJ2-5; D remains ambiguous. The length of the CDR3 is 14 residues. CDR1 and CDR2 (germline): SGHRS, YFSETQ. V was pared by 4 bases and J by 5 bases, with 15 bases between. The CDR3 spells CASSPQTRSETQYF. In DNA form, the CDR3 reads TGCGCCAGCAGCCCCCAGACAAGGTCGGAGACCCAGTACTTC.

The chain is built from TRBV7-2 and TRBJ2-3; D might be TRBD2 (6 bases). Between the trimmed V and J ends, which lost 2 bases and 2 bases, there was a span of 14 bases. Germline CDR1 SGHTA, CDR2 FQGNSA. The CDR3 runs to 16 residues. The CDR3 region has the DNA TGTGCCAGCAGCTTATGGGGCGGGGTTACCACAGATACGCAGTATTTT. Translation gives CASSLWGGVTTDTQYF.

V gene TRBV12-3 or TRBV12-4 combines with J gene TRBJ2-1; 7 nucleotides line up with TRBD2. CDR3 size: 15 residues. V was pared by 4 bases and J by 5 bases, with 8 bases of the junction left unmatched. The CDR3 DNA sequence: TGTGCCAGCAGTTACCCCCCTAGCGGCCACAATGAGCAGTTCTTC. This gives the protein CASSYPPSGHNEQFF.

The rearrangement links TRBV7-3 to TRBJ1-1; 8 positions match TRBD1. The CDR3 has 16 amino acids. V lost 5 bases, J lost 1 base, and 9 bases stayed unmatched. Per the germline V gene, CDR1 is SGHTA and CDR2 is FQGTGA. In DNA form, the CDR3 reads TGTGCCAGCAGCACCCGCCGTGGGACAGGGAACACTGAAGCTTTCTTT. Protein product: CASSTRRGTGNTEAFF.

The V call is TRBV7-2, the J call TRBJ2-1, with 10 nucleotides matching TRBD2. CDR1 SGHTA and CDR2 FQGNSA come from the germline V gene. Trimming removed 5 bases from V and 9 bases from J; junction bases left unmatched: 7. The CDR3 has 14 residues. The DNA of the CDR3 is TGTGCCAGCAGCCTGGAGGGACTAGCGAGTGAGCAGTTCTTC. Translating gives CASSLEGLASEQFF.